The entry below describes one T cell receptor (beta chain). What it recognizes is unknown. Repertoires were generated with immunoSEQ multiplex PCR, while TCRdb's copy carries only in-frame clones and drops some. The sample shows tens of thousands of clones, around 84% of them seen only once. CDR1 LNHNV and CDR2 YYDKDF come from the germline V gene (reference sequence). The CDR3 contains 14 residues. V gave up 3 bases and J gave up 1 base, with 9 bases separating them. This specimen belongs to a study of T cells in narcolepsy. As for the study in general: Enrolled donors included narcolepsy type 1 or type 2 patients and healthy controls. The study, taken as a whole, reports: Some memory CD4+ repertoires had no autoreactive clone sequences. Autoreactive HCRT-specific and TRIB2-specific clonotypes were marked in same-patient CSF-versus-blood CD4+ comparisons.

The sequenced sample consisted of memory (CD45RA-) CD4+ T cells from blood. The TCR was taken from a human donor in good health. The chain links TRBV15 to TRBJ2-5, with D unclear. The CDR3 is CATSRGSGQETQYF. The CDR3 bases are TGTGCCACCAGCAGGGGGTCAGGCCAAGAGACCCAGTACTTC.